This T cell receptor (beta chain) came from a study of control samples from healthy donors and cancer patients. Using immunoSEQ multiplex PCR, the repertoire was profiled, and TCRdb retains in-frame clones only, with some absent. The table records 100,000 to 150,000 clones, 80% to 95% of them present only once. The clonotype was recovered from a man between 18 and 29 years old in good health. Sample: blood.

CDR3 DNA sequence: TGTGCCAGCAGTGGGGACAAAGGCCGTACGCAGTATTTT. This translates into CASSGDKGRTQYF. The chain couples TRBV12-3 or TRBV12-4 to TRBJ2-3; D may be TRBD1 (6 bases). The CDR3 is made up of 13 amino acids. V lost 5 bases and J lost 8, with 14 bases in between.